The 10 T cell receptor beta chains below were found in one sample sequenced in a study of T cells in Graves' hyperthyroidism and ophthalmopathy. The investigators amplified TCR beta CDR3 regions from RNA transcripts. HTBI primers were employed in a first-round RT-PCR of the TCR CDR3. TCRdb independently ran MiXCR on the multiplex PCR reads; one entry per CDR3 protein. This table holds hundreds of thousands of distinct CDR3 sequences, 35% found once. Input material: blood. These receptors all come from a woman in her forties with Graves' hyperthyroidism.

The chain is built from TRBV4-3 and TRBJ1-4; D gene ambiguous. In germline, CDR1 is LGHNA, CDR2 YSLEER. The CDR3 is 13 amino acids. The germline V and J ends were trimmed by 2 bases and 8 bases, with 9 bases remaining between them. CDR3 protein: CASSQILEEKLFF. CDR3 nucleotides: TGCGCCAGCAGCCAAATACTAGAGGAAAAACTGTTTTTT.

This chain joins TRBV29-1 and TRBJ1-1, with a tentative D call TRBD1 (5 bases). The germline CDR1 and CDR2 sequences are SQVTM and ANQGSEA. CDR3 length: 12 amino acids. Trimming pared 8 bases from V and 3 bases from J, leaving 13 bases between. CDR3 loop: CSLGLGDTEAFF. The CDR3 nucleotides read TGCAGCTTAGGGTTAGGGGACACTGAAGCTTTCTTT. The full variable domain, rest sourced from reference TRBV29-1 and TRBJ1-1, is SAVISQKPSRDICQRGTSLTIQCQVDSQVTMMFWYRQQPGQSLTLIATANQGSEATYESGFVIDKFPISRPNLTFSTLTVSNMSPEDSSIYLCSLGLGDTEAFFGQGTRLTVV.

This clonotype was counted at least ten times. The gene calls are TRBV10-3 and TRBJ1-3; D is unclear. The CDR3 spans 18 residues. Looked up from germline, CDR1 is ENHRY and CDR2 is SYGVKD. V lost 3 bases, J lost 4 bases, and 22 bases lay in between. The CDR3 sequence is CAISDAMGVGVRGNTIYF. As DNA, the CDR3 is TGTGCCATCAGTGACGCCATGGGAGTAGGAGTCCGCGGAAACACCATATATTTT.

In regard to this clonotype: The CDR3 carries no conserved terminal phenylalanine or tryptophan, so it likely arises from a read error. The chain has TRBV29-1 and TRBJ1-2; 10 nucleotides agree with TRBD1. This CDR3 region has 15 residues. V lost 7 bases and J lost 1; bases outside the gene matches: 9. Germline V gene lookup returns CDR1 SQVTM and CDR2 ANQGSEA. This CDR3 is CSANAWDRGNYGYTL. The CDR3 region has the DNA TGCAGCGCTAATGCGTGGGACAGGGGTAACTATGGCTACACCCTC.

This clonotype was detected ten times or more. The chain carries TRBV5-8 and TRBJ1-2, with D hard to call. This CDR3 is 15 amino acids long. Germline-derived CDR1 and CDR2 are SGHTS and YDEGEE. With 0 bases removed from V and 4 bases from J, the gap between germline ends came to 13 bases. The CDR3 is CASSLEGVAGYGYTF. For the CDR3, the DNA is TGTGCCAGCAGCTTGGAAGGAGTCGCGGGCTATGGCTACACCTTC.

The chain joins TRBV6-2 or TRBV6-3 to TRBJ2-5, with D tentatively TRBD2 (6 bases). There are 14 residues in the CDR3. Germline V CDR1 and CDR2: MNHEY, SVGEGT. V gave up 6 bases and J gave up 4 bases, with 15 bases separating them. The CDR3 is CASSGGDGRETQYF. CDR3 coding DNA: TGTGCCAGCAGCGGGGGAGACGGACGAGAGACCCAGTACTTC.

This clonotype was detected a few times. The chain couples TRBV5-4 to TRBJ2-7; D unclear. CDR3 size: 15 residues. Trimming pared 4 bases from V and 4 bases from J, leaving 18 bases between. Germline CDR1 SGHNT, CDR2 YYREEE (reference sequence). CDR3 DNA sequence: TGTGCCAGCAGCCAAGTTCAAGGAGACTTATACGAGCAGTACTTC. Amino acid sequence: CASSQVQGDLYEQYF.

The V gene is TRBV29-1, the J gene TRBJ2-7, with no clear D. The V gene lost 8 bases and the J gene lost 6 bases, with 17 bases spanning the gap. This CDR3 is 12 amino acids long. CDR1 and CDR2 (germline): SQVTM, ANQGSEA. CDR3 nucleotide sequence: TGCAGCTTGCCCACCAAGGGTGGCGAGCAGTACTTC. This codes for CSLPTKGGEQYF.

This clonotype was seen just once. The chain links TRBV27 to TRBJ1-1; 10 bases are shared with TRBD1. The CDR3 consists of 16 residues. The germline CDR1 and CDR2 sequences are MNHEY and SMNVEV (reference sequence). The V segment lost 6 bases and the J segment 1 base; nucleotides outside the gene matches: 8. CDR3 DNA sequence: TGTGCCAGCAGGGGACCGGGACAGGGGACGAACACTGAAGCTTTCTTT. This sequence encodes CASRGPGQGTNTEAFF.

The count of this clonotype is one. Being one base from a much bigger clone, this may be a read error. Here the CDR3 DNA reads TGTGCCATCAGTTCGCGACAGGGGGCTAATTCACCCCTCCACTTT. Its protein product is CAISSRQGANSPLHF. The J gene is TRBJ1-6, the V gene TRBV10-3, with TRBD1 identical over 10 bases. CDR3 length: 15 residues. V trimming: 5 bases; J trimming: 6 bases; junction bases outside the gene matches: 4. CDR1 and CDR2 (germline): ENHRY, SYGVKD.